The 25 T cell receptor beta chains presented below share a single source sample, sequenced in a study of blood T cell repertoires in COVID-19. This table comes from immunoSEQ multiplex PCR, and its TCRdb copy is limited to in-frame clones, with some not included. Here the sample spans roughly 140,000 clones, 80% to 85% being singletons. What was sequenced was peripheral blood. All receptors come from a human donor in a cohort sampled during active COVID-19.

The chain couples TRBV5-1 to TRBJ2-7; possible D gene TRBD1, 5 bases. Trimming stripped 0 bases from V and 5 bases from J, with 12 bases between. Germline-derived CDR1 and CDR2 are SGHRS and YFSETQ. The CDR3 totals 14 residues. The CDR3 bases are TGCGCCAGCAGCTTGGAGGGCAGGGAAAACGAGCAGTACTTC. Protein sequence: CASSLEGRENEQYF.

DNA for the CDR3: TGTGCCAGCAGCTTAAGGGGTAACTACGAGCAGTACTTC. Encoded protein: CASSLRGNYEQYF. The chain employs TRBV7-2 and TRBJ2-7; D may be TRBD1 (5 bases). The CDR3 spans 13 residues. Germline V lookup: CDR1 SGHTA, CDR2 FQGNSA. Trimming cost V 2 bases and J 3 bases, with 8 bases left between them. The full variable domain, with the rest looked up from reference TRBV7-2 and TRBJ2-7, is GAGVSQSPSNKVTEKGKDVELRCDPISGHTALYWYRQSLGQGLEFLIYFQGNSAPDKSGLPSDRFSAERTGGSVSTLTIQRTQQEDSAVYLCASSLRGNYEQYFGPGTRLTVT.

Details on this clone: The junction does not match germline at one end; this may be a read error. The gene calls are TRBV18 and TRBJ2-4, with TRBD1 matching over 8 bases. Germline CDR1 and CDR2: KGHSH and LQKENI. The CDR3 sequence is 17 residues long. CDR3 sequence (DNA): TGTGCCAGCTCACCGGCTGGACAGGGCGCAAGCAGGAACATTCAGTACTTT. Its protein is CASSPAGQGASRNIQYF.

The chain has TRBV6-5 and TRBJ1-2; 8 nucleotides agree with TRBD1. The CDR3 has 15 amino acids. From germline, CDR1 is MNHEY and CDR2 SVGAGI. V shed 8 bases and J 6 bases; nucleotides not matched to a gene: 14. In nucleotides, the CDR3 is TGTGCCAGCGGCCTATTCAGGACAGGGAGGAATGGCTACACCTTC. This codes for CASGLFRTGRNGYTF.

This clone was counted between two and nine times. The genes are TRBV28 and TRBJ2-1; 10 bases match TRBD2. V shed 6 bases, J shed 7 bases, and the junction held 6 bases outside the gene matches. CDR3 size: 14 residues. Germline assignment: CDR1 MDHEN and CDR2 SYDVKM. The CDR3, as DNA: TGTGCCAGCAGCACTAGCGGGACTTTGAATGAGCAGTTCTTC. This sequence encodes CASSTSGTLNEQFF.

The chain combines TRBV28 with TRBJ2-7, with 8 bases lining up with TRBD1. With 7 bases clipped from V and 3 bases from J, the junction kept 8 bases outside the gene matches. The CDR3 loop spans 14 amino acids. Germline V lookup: CDR1 MDHEN, CDR2 SYDVKM. CDR3 sequence reads: CASKRGDRIYEQYF. In DNA form, the CDR3 reads TGTGCCAGCAAAAGGGGGGACAGGATCTACGAGCAGTACTTC.

The chain uses TRBV2 and TRBJ2-7; 11 positions agree with TRBD1. The CDR3 has 15 amino acids. V gave up 5 bases and J gave up 7 bases; unmatched junction bases: 10. Germline assignment: CDR1 SNHLY and CDR2 FYNNEI. The CDR3 DNA reads TGTGCCAGCAGTCCCACCGGGACAGGGGGTTGGGAGCAGTACTTC. Residues: CASSPTGTGGWEQYF.

The chain couples TRBV19 to TRBJ1-5; 7 positions match TRBD1. CDR1 is LNHDA, CDR2 SQIVND, per germline (reference sequence). This CDR3 is built from 14 residues. V lost 3 bases, J lost 5 bases, and 4 bases stayed unmatched. This CDR3 reads CASSIGTADQPQHF. DNA for the CDR3: TGTGCCAGTAGTATTGGGACAGCCGATCAGCCCCAGCATTTT.

This clone has just one count. The CDR3 region is CASSASGLAGGAGELFF. The CDR3, as DNA: TGTGCCAGCAGCGCCAGCGGACTAGCGGGAGGGGCCGGGGAGCTGTTTTTT. V usage is TRBV9 and J usage is TRBJ2-2, with 15 nucleotides matching TRBD2. The CDR3 runs to 17 residues. V was pared by 3 bases and J by 6 bases, with 6 bases of the junction left unmatched. Germline V gene data show CDR1 as SGDLS and CDR2 as YYNGEE.

The V call is TRBV6-2 or TRBV6-3, the J call TRBJ2-7; 8 nucleotides align to TRBD1. Per germline, CDR1 MNHEY and CDR2 SVGEGT. The trim removed 2 bases at V and 4 bases at J, leaving 1 base unmatched. The CDR3 length is 13 residues. The CDR3 is CASSYGDRYEQYF. The CDR3 DNA follows: TGTGCCAGCAGTTACGGGGACAGGTACGAGCAGTACTTC.

V gene TRBV28 combines with J gene TRBJ2-1; a possible D gene is TRBD1 (5 bases). The CDR3 totals 13 residues. Trimming left V 7 bases short and J 2 bases short, with 9 bases between. Germline CDR1 is MDHEN and CDR2 is SYDVKM. The CDR3 DNA is TGTGCCAGCATCCCGGACACCTACAATGAGCAGTTCTTC. Translation gives CASIPDTYNEQFF.

The chain has TRBV5-1 and TRBJ1-2; D is unclear. Germline CDR1 is SGHRS and CDR2 is YFSETQ. Trimming removed 0 bases at V and 8 bases at J, with 14 bases between. This CDR3 contains 14 residues. CDR3 in amino acids: CASSLEGAQRGYTF. CDR3 in DNA: TGCGCCAGCAGCTTGGAAGGAGCCCAGCGGGGCTACACCTTC.

The chain combines TRBV7-9 with TRBJ2-7, with TRBD2 matching 11 bases. The junction had 9 bases not matched to a gene; V was cut back by 4 bases and J by 1 base. Germline CDR1 reads SEHNR; CDR2 reads FQNEAQ (reference sequence). This CDR3 is 17 amino acids long. CDR3 residues: CASSSTGASGGSYEQYF. The CDR3 region has the DNA TGTGCCAGCAGCTCCACCGGGGCTAGCGGGGGGTCCTACGAGCAGTACTTC.

The chain uses TRBV9 and TRBJ1-6, with 7 bases matching TRBD1. Germline V CDR1 and CDR2: SGDLS, YYNGEE. After removal of 3 bases from V and 2 bases from J, the junction contained 5 bases not matched to a gene. The CDR3 runs 16 residues. The CDR3 sequence is CASSASDRTYNSPLHF. DNA of the CDR3: TGTGCCAGCAGCGCCTCGGACAGGACCTATAATTCACCCCTCCACTTT.

The chain has TRBV7-7 and TRBJ2-7; D is uncertain. Germline lookup yields CDR1 SSHAT and CDR2 FNYEAQ (reference sequence). The ends were cut back, 1 base at V and 6 bases at J, with 10 bases in the middle. The CDR3 length is 13 residues. In DNA form, the CDR3 reads TGTGCCAGCAGCTTAGAACGTGGCGGCGAGCAGTACTTC. Translated: CASSLERGGEQYF. The entire variable domain, with the rest obtained from reference TRBV7-7 and TRBJ2-7, is as follows: GAGVSQSPRYKVTKRGQDVTLRCDPISSHATLYWYQQALGQGPEFLTYFNYEAQPDKSGLPSDRFSAERPEGSISTLTIQRTEQRDSAMYRCASSLERGGEQYFGPGTRLTVT.

The rearrangement links TRBV5-1 to TRBJ1-1, with 8 bases aligning to TRBD1. CDR3 length: 16 residues. V shed 4 bases and J 4 bases; nucleotides not matched to a gene: 12. From germline, CDR1 is SGHRS and CDR2 YFSETQ. CDR3 sequence: CASSRDRDRPGTEAFF. In nucleotides, the CDR3 is TGCGCCAGCAGCCGGGACCGGGACAGGCCGGGCACTGAAGCTTTCTTT.

The gene calls are TRBV6-2 or TRBV6-3 and TRBJ2-7; a possible D gene is TRBD2 (6 bases). Germline CDR1 is MNHEY and CDR2 is SVGEGT. V lost 4 bases and J 4 bases, leaving 14 bases between the germline ends. The CDR3 extends over 14 amino acids. The CDR3 loop reads CASSLTGDRYEQYF. Here the CDR3 DNA reads TGTGCCAGCAGTTTGACGGGGGACCGTTACGAGCAGTACTTC.

The chain combines TRBV25-1 with TRBJ1-1; the D is unclear. Germline lookup yields CDR1 MGHDK and CDR2 SYGVNS. V lost 1 base to trimming and J lost 1 base, with 10 bases between them. The CDR3 has 15 residues. In DNA form, the CDR3 reads TGTGCCAGCAGTGAATCGGGGAAAGGGAACACTGAAGCTTTCTTT. It yields the protein CASSESGKGNTEAFF.

This clone was counted only a few times. This rearrangement joins TRBV7-9 to TRBJ2-1, with D maybe TRBD1 (6 bases). The V gene lost 8 bases and the J gene lost 6 bases, with 14 bases spanning the gap. CDR3 length equals 13 residues. Germline CDR1 SEHNR, CDR2 FQNEAQ (reference sequence). DNA of the CDR3: TGTGCCAGCGGGGACACGTTGGGCAATGAGCAGTTCTTC. Translating it yields CASGDTLGNEQFF.

The CDR3 loop reads CASSTGWNTEAFF. CDR3 in DNA: TGTGCCAGCAGCACGGGGTGGAACACTGAAGCTTTCTTT. The chain joins TRBV28 to TRBJ1-1; D ambiguous. Germline CDR1 reads MDHEN; CDR2 reads SYDVKM. CDR3 length equals 13 residues. The V end lost 6 bases, the J end lost 1 base, and 9 bases lay between the germline ends. Complete variable domain (other parts from reference TRBV28 and TRBJ1-1): DVKVTQSSRYLVKRTGEKVFLECVQDMDHENMFWYRQDPGLGLRLIYFSYDVKMKEKGDIPEGYSVSREKKERFSLILESASTNQTSMYLCASSTGWNTEAFFGQGTRLTVV.

CDR3 coding DNA: TGTGCCAGTAGTATAGGCGGGACCTTTAGTCAGCCCCAGCATTTT. As protein: CASSIGGTFSQPQHF. The V and J genes are TRBV19 and TRBJ1-5, with a weak D call TRBD1 (5 bases). CDR3 length: 15 residues. The V gene lost 1 base and the J gene lost 6 bases, with 13 bases spanning the gap. Germline CDR1 reads LNHDA; CDR2 reads SQIVND (reference sequence).

The chain links TRBV14 to TRBJ2-7, with D unclear. The CDR3 totals 15 residues. Germline CDR1 SGHDN, CDR2 FVKESK. V shed 0 bases and J shed 0 bases, with 9 bases lying between them. CDR3 DNA sequence: TGTGCCAGCAGCCAAGATCCTCCTTACTCCTACGAGCAGTACTTC. This sequence encodes CASSQDPPYSYEQYF.

Only one count was recorded for this clone. The chain carries TRBV4-2 and TRBJ2-5; TRBD2 matches at 8 bases. Per germline, CDR1 LGHNA and CDR2 YNFKEQ. The J segment lost 3 bases and the V segment lost 0 bases, leaving 6 bases of the junction unmatched. The CDR3 runs to 16 residues. The CDR3 region has the DNA TGTGCCAGCAGCCAAGAGGGGGGCGGGAGGAAAGAGACCCAGTACTTC. Translation: CASSQEGGGRKETQYF.

The chain employs TRBV9 and TRBJ1-2; a possible D gene is TRBD1 (6 bases). Germline CDR1 SGDLS, CDR2 YYNGEE. This CDR3 contains 14 residues. Trimming cost V 4 bases and J 4 bases, with 14 bases left between them. The DNA of the CDR3 is TGTGCCAGCAGCTCGACGACAGGAGGCTATGGCTACACCTTC. Its protein product is CASSSTTGGYGYTF.

V and J are TRBV28 and TRBJ2-7, with 10 bases that match TRBD2. This CDR3 is built from 13 residues. V gave up 7 bases and J gave up 0 bases; unmatched junction bases: 0. CDR1 and CDR2 from the germline V gene are MDHEN and SYDVKM. CDR3 sequence (DNA): TGTGCCAGCACTAGCGGGAGCTCCTACGAGCAGTACTTC. Amino acid sequence: CASTSGSSYEQYF.